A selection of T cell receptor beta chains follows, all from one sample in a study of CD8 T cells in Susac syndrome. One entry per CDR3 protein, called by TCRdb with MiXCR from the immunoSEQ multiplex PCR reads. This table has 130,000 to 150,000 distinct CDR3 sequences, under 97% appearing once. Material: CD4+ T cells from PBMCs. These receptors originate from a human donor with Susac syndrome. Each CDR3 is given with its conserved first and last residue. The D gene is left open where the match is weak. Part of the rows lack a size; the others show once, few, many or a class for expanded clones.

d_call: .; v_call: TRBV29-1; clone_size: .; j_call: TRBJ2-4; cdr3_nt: TGCAGCGTTGGGGTGGGGGGCCAAAACATTCAGTACTTC; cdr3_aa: CSVGVGGQNIQYF
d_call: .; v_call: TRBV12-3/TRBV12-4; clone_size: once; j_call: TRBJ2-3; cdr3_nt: TGTGCCAGCAGGATACAGAACACAGATACGCAGTATTTT; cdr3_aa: CASRIQNTDTQYF
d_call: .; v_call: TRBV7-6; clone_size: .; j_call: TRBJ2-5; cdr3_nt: TGTGCCAGCAGCCCCCACCAAGAGACCCAGTACTTC; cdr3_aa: CASSPHQETQYF
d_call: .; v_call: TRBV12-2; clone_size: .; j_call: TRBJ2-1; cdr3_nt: TGTGCAAGTCGCTTAGTGGTGGGATCCCTCTCGGGGGAGCAGTTCTTC; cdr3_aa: CASRLVVGSLSGEQFF
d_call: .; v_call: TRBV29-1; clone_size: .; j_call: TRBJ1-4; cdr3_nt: TGCAGCGCTCGTCCGGGATCGTCAACTAATGAAAAACTGTTTTTT; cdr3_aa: CSARPGSSTNEKLFF
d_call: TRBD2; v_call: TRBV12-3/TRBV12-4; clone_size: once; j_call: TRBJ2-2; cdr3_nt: TGTGCCAGCAGTCCACGGACTAGGAGGGAGCTGTTTTTT; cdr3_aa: CASSPRTRRELFF
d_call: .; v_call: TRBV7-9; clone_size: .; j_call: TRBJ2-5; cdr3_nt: TGTGCCAGCAGCCTGCTAGCGCTGACCCAGTACTTC; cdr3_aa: CASSLLALTQYF
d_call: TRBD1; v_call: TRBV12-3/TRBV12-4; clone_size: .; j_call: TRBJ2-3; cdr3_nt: TGTGCCAGCAGACAGGGGGAGATTCGCACAGATACGCAGTATTTT; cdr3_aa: CASRQGEIRTDTQYF
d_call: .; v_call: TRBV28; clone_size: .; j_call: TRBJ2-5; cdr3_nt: TGTGCCAGCAGTTCTAGCGTGGAGACCCAGTACTTC; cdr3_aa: CASSSSVETQYF
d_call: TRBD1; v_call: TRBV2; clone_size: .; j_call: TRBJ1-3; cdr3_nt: TGTGCCAGCAGAGCGAGACAGGGTAACTCTGGAAACACCATATATTTT; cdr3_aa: CASRARQGNSGNTIYF
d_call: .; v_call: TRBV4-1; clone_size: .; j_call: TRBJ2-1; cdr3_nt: TGCGCCAGCAGCCAATGGGGAGTGGATGAGCAGTTCTTC; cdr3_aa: CASSQWGVDEQFF
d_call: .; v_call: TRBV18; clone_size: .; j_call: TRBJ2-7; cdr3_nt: TGTGCCAGCTCACCATCGGGCGGACCCTACGAGCAGTACTTC; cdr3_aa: CASSPSGGPYEQYF
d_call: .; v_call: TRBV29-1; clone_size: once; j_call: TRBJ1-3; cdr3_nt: TGCAGCGTTGGAACAGGGATCACTGGAAACACCATATATTTT; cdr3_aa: CSVGTGITGNTIYF
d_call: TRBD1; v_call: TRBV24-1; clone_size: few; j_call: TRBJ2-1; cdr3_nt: TGTGCCACCAGCCACCCGGGACAGTACAATGAGCAGTTCTTC; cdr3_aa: CATSHPGQYNEQFF
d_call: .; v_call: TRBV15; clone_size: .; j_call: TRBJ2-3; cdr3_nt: TGTGCCACCAGCAGAGACTCCAACACAGATACGCAGTATTTT; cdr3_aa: CATSRDSNTDTQYF
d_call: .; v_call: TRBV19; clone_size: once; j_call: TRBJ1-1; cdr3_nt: TGTGCCAGTTCGTTCGGAGCCCCCTCTACTGAAGCTTTCTTT; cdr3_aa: CASSFGAPSTEAFF
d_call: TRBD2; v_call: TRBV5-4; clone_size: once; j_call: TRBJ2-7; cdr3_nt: TGTGCCAGCAGCTTGGCATCTAGCGGGGGGGTCTACGAGCAGTACTTC; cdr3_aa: CASSLASSGGVYEQYF
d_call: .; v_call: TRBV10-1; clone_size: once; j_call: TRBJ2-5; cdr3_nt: TGCGCCAGCAGTGAGAGTTTGGCGGGGCCGGGCTCCAAGACCCAGTACTTC; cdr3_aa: CASSESLAGPGSKTQYF
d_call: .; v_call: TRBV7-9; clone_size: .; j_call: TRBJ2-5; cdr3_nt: TGTGCCAGCAGCCAGCCCCAAGAGACCCAGTACTTC; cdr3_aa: CASSQPQETQYF
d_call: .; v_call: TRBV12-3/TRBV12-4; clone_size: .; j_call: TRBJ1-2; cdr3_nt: TGTGCCAGCAGGAAGGTTGTTTATGGCTACACCTTC; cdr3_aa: CASRKVVYGYTF
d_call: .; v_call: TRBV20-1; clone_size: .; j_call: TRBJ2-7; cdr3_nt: TGCAGTGCTAGGGCCTCGTCCTACGAGCAGTACTTC; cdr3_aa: CSARASSYEQYF
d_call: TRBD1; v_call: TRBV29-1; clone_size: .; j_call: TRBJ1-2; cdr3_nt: TGCAGCGTTGTTGGACAGGGCAACGGCTACACCTTC; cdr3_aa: CSVVGQGNGYTF
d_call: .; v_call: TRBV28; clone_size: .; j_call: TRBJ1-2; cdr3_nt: TGTGCCACCGCAACTGACTATGGCTACACCTTC; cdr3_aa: CATATDYGYTF
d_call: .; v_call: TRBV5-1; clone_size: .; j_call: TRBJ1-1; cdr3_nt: TGCGCCAGCAGCTTAGTTTCGGCGGACGGGACTGAAGCTTTCTTT; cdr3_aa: CASSLVSADGTEAFF
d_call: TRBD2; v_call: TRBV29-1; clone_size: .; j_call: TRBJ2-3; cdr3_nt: TGCAGCGTTGCCGTCCTAGCGGAGGGTACAGATACGCAGTATTTT; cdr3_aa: CSVAVLAEGTDTQYF
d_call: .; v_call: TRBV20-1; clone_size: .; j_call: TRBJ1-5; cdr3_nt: TGCAGTGCCCCCCGGAGCTTTGGAAATCAGCCCCAGCATTTT; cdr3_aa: CSAPRSFGNQPQHF
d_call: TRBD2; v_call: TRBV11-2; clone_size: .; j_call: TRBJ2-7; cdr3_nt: TGTGCCAGCAGCCACGTTCTGACTAGCGGGGGCCACGAGCAGTACTTC; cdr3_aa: CASSHVLTSGGHEQYF
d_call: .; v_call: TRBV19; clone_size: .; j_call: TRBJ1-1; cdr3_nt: TGTGCCAGTAGTAAGACACCAAGAGTGATGAACACTGAAGCTTTCTTT; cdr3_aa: CASSKTPRVMNTEAFF
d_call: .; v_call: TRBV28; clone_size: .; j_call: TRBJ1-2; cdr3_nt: TGTGCCAGCAGTACCCGACAGGGCTACACCTTC; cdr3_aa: CASSTRQGYTF
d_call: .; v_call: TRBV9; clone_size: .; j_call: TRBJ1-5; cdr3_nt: TGTGCCAGCAGCCCGTACGAAAGCAATCAGCCCCAGCATTTT; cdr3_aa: CASSPYESNQPQHF
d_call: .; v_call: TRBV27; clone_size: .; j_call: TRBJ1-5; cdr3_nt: TGTGCCAGCAGTTTAAGAGAAAGCAATCAGCCCCAGCATTTT; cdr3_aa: CASSLRESNQPQHF
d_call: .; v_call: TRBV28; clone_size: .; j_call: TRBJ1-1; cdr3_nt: TGTGCCAGCAGTTTAAATCCGGGACACGGATTCGCTTTCTTT; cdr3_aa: CASSLNPGHGFAFF
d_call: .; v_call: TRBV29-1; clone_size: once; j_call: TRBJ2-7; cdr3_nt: TGCAGCGTTGAAGATAGTACGGGGTTTGGGTTTCACGAGCAGTACTTC; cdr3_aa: CSVEDSTGFGFHEQYF
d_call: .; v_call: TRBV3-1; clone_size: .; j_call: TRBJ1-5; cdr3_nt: TGTGCCAGCAGCCAAGATATCGGACAGCCCCAGCATTTT; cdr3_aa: CASSQDIGQPQHF
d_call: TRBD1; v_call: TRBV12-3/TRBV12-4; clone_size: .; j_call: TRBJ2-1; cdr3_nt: TGTGCCAGCAGTCTGGCCGGGACAGGTTACAATGAGCAGTTCTTC; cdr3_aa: CASSLAGTGYNEQFF
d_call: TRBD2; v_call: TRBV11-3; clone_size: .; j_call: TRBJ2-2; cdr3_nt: TGTGCCAGCAGCCATAGCGGGAGGGCTTACGGGGAGCTGTTTTTT; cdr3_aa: CASSHSGRAYGELFF
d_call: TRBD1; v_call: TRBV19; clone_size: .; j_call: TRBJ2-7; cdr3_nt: TGTGCCAGTAGTCCCGGGACAGGGCGAAGCTCCTACGAGCAGTACTTC; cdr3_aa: CASSPGTGRSSYEQYF
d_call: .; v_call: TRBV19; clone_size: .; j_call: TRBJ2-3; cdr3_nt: TGTGCCAGTAGCAGGGTCCAGACTAGCACAGATACGCAGTATTTT; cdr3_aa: CASSRVQTSTDTQYF
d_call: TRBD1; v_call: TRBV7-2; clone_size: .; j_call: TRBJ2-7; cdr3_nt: TGTGCCAGCAGCTTAGACAGGGGGCACGAGCAGTACTTC; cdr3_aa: CASSLDRGHEQYF
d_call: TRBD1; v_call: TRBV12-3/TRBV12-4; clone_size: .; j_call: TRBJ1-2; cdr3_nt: TGTGCCAGCAGTTCAAGGGACAGGGGAACATATGGCTACACCTTC; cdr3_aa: CASSSRDRGTYGYTF
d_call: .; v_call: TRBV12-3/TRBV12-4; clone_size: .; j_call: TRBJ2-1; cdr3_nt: TGTGCCAGCAGCTCCCCGGGAGTCGGAGGTTTCAATGAGCAGTTCTTC; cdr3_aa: CASSSPGVGGFNEQFF
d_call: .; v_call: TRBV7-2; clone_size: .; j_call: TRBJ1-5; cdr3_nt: TGTGCCAGCAGCTTCCTACGGAGGCCCCAGCATTTT; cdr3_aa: CASSFLRRPQHF
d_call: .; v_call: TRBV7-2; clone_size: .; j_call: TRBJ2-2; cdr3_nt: TGTGCCAGCAGCAACTTCCAGGTGGCTCTTGAGCTGTTTTTT; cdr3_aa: CASSNFQVALELFF
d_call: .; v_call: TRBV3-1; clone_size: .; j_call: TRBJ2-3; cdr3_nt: TGTGCCAGCAGCCAAGATCCTGACCACACAGATACGCAGTATTTT; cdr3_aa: CASSQDPDHTDTQYF